Presented here are 32 T cell receptor beta chains from one specimen sequenced in a study of T cell responses to AZD1222 COVID-19 vaccine. The repertoire was sequenced with immunoSEQ multiplex PCR; TCRdb's copy has only in-frame clones and lacks some. This table holds tens of thousands of clones, less than 85% found once. Material: peripheral blood, obtained 28 days after the second AZD1222 dose. The receptors were gathered from an adult who received the AZD1222 COVID-19 vaccine.

The J gene is TRBJ2-7, the V gene TRBV3-1 (or the pseudogene TRBV3-2); D gene uncertain. CDR1 is LGHDT and CDR2 is YNNKEL in the germline V gene (reference sequence). Trimming left V 3 bases short and J 2 bases short, with 8 bases between. The CDR3 has 13 amino acids. The CDR3 DNA is TGTGCCAGCAGCCACCTTAATCCCTACGAGCAGTACTTC. Protein product: CASSHLNPYEQYF.

V and J are TRBV12-3 or TRBV12-4 and TRBJ1-2; D might be TRBD1 (5 bases). The CDR3 is 13 residues long. The V and J ends lost 1 base and 6 bases respectively, with 9 bases between them. The CDR3 region is CASSLGGVNGYTF. In DNA form, the CDR3 reads TGTGCCAGCAGTTTAGGGGGGGTAAATGGCTACACCTTC.

V and J are TRBV6-5 and TRBJ1-1; 7 nucleotides line up with TRBD1. The CDR3 extends over 11 amino acids. J lost 10 bases, V lost 5 bases, and 4 bases had no gene match. The germline CDR1 and CDR2 sequences are MNHEY and SVGAGI. CDR3 in amino acids: CASSRQGLAFF. CDR3 nucleotides: TGTGCCAGCAGTCGACAGGGCTTAGCTTTCTTT.

This chain uses TRBV18 with TRBJ1-2, with D maybe TRBD1 (6 bases). The germline V gene encodes CDR1 KGHSH and CDR2 LQKENI. The CDR3 sequence is 15 residues long. The V gene lost 3 bases and the J gene lost 4 bases, with 15 bases spanning the gap. The CDR3 region has the DNA TGTGCCAGCTCACCGCCTGGACAGTCGATCTATGGCTACACCTTC. This encodes CASSPPGQSIYGYTF.

This chain links TRBV19 with TRBJ2-3; 9 nucleotides agree with TRBD1. Losses at the gene ends were 4 bases for V and 2 bases for J; bases not matched to a gene: 4. From germline, CDR1 is LNHDA and CDR2 SQIVND (reference sequence). This CDR3 is 15 amino acids long. The CDR3 bases are TGTGCCAGTAGTAGACAGGGGGTTGTCACAGATACGCAGTATTTT. This codes for CASSRQGVVTDTQYF. The full variable domain, completed using reference TRBV19 and TRBJ2-3, is DGGITQSPKYLFRKEGQNVTLSCEQNLNHDAMYWYRQDPGQGLRLIYYSQIVNDFQKGDIAEGYSVSREKKESFPLTVTSAQKNPTAFYLCASSRQGVVTDTQYFGPGTRLTVL.

The chain carries TRBV3-1 (or the pseudogene TRBV3-2) and TRBJ1-1; 7 nucleotides align to TRBD1. With V trimmed by 4 bases and J by 0 bases, 8 bases remained unmatched. Germline lookup yields CDR1 LGHDT and CDR2 YNNKEL (reference sequence). The CDR3 has 16 residues. CDR3: CASSRPRGRMNTEAFF. The CDR3 nucleotides are TGTGCCAGCAGCCGTCCTAGGGGGCGGATGAACACTGAAGCTTTCTTT.

The rearrangement uses TRBV21-1 and TRBJ1-2; the D segment call TRBD1 is taken from the table without a DNA check. TRBV21-1 is termed a pseudogene. This CDR3 region has 17 residues. The CDR3 reads CASSKINHLTGDYGYTF. CDR3 in DNA: TGTGCCAGCAGCAAGATCAACCATCTAACAGGAGACTATGGCTACACCTTC.

V usage is TRBV6-5 and J usage is TRBJ2-2, with D perhaps TRBD1 or TRBD2 (5 bases each). The CDR3 sequence is 14 residues long. Trimming stripped 4 bases from V and 6 bases from J, with 12 bases between. Germline assignment: CDR1 MNHEY and CDR2 SVGAGI. In DNA, the CDR3 is TGTGCCAGCAGTTCAGGTGGGACGGCCGGGGAGCTGTTTTTT. Protein sequence: CASSSGGTAGELFF.

This clone was found once. The same CDR3 can be traced to other DNA sequences in this sample. The gene calls are TRBV9 and TRBJ1-2; D ambiguous. Trimming took off 0 bases at V and 3 bases at J, with 6 bases between the two ends. This CDR3 has 13 residues. Germline V lookup: CDR1 SGDLS, CDR2 YYNGEE. CDR3 in amino acids: CASSVGGDYGYTF. Here the CDR3 DNA reads TGTGCCAGCAGCGTAGGAGGAGACTATGGCTACACCTTC.

This sequence joins TRBV5-4 and TRBJ2-7, with a tentative D call TRBD2 (7 bases). V was clipped by 7 bases and J by 7 bases, with 18 bases between them. From germline, CDR1 is SGHNT and CDR2 YYREEE (reference sequence). The CDR3 consists of 13 residues. The CDR3 nucleotides read TGTGCCAGCGGGCGGGGGCCGCAAGGGGAGCAGTACTTC. Encoded protein: CASGRGPQGEQYF.

This rearrangement joins TRBV7-3 to TRBJ2-2, with TRBD1 as a possible D gene (6 bases). V dropped 4 bases and J dropped 4 bases, with 16 bases sitting between them. Germline V gene lookup returns CDR1 SGHTA and CDR2 FQGTGA. The CDR3 totals 16 residues. The DNA for the CDR3 is TGTGCCAGCAGCTCGGACGTACAGGGACCCACCGGGGAGCTGTTTTTT. It specifies CASSSDVQGPTGELFF.

This clone was counted between two and nine times. V and J are TRBV19 and TRBJ1-1; TRBD1 might be the D (5 bases). The germline V and J ends were trimmed by 6 bases and 6 bases, with 17 bases remaining between them. The CDR3 extends over 14 amino acids. The germline V gene encodes CDR1 LNHDA and CDR2 SQIVND (reference sequence). CDR3 sequence reads: CASRGTGPISEAFF. The CDR3 nucleotides are TGTGCCAGTAGGGGGACGGGGCCGATATCTGAAGCTTTCTTT.

The V and J genes are TRBV5-1 and TRBJ1-5; 7 bases agree with TRBD1. This CDR3 is 14 amino acids long. Germline-derived CDR1 and CDR2 are SGHRS and YFSETQ. V lost 4 bases to trimming and J lost 4 bases; unmatched junction nucleotides: 5. The CDR3 is CASSPGTVNQPQHF. The CDR3 DNA follows: TGCGCCAGCAGCCCGGGGACAGTGAATCAGCCCCAGCATTTT.

The rearrangement joins TRBV10-3 to TRBJ1-1, with 8 bases matching TRBD1. Per germline, CDR1 ENHRY and CDR2 SYGVKD. This CDR3 spans 15 amino acids. Trimming cost V 7 bases and J 10 bases; bases outside gene matches: 17. The CDR3 region is CAIKEGTGREGRAFF. Written as DNA, the CDR3 is TGTGCCATCAAAGAAGGGACAGGAAGGGAGGGGAGAGCTTTCTTT.

V and J are TRBV5-6 and TRBJ2-3, with 7 bases matching TRBD2. Looked up from germline, CDR1 is SGHDT and CDR2 is YYEEEE. V lost 6 bases, J lost 4 bases, and 8 bases stayed unmatched. CDR3 length equals 14 residues. CDR3 DNA: TGTGCCAGCAACTGGCGCGGGAGCTCAGATACGCAGTATTTT. Translated: CASNWRGSSDTQYF.

The rearrangement links TRBV7-8 to TRBJ2-7; 9 positions agree with TRBD2. With 1 base clipped from V and 5 bases from J, the junction kept 9 bases outside the gene matches. Germline V gives CDR1 SGHVS, CDR2 FQNEAQ. The CDR3 is 16 amino acids. CDR3 sequence reads: CASSLVGGGAINEQYF. CDR3 nucleotide sequence: TGTGCCAGCAGCTTAGTCGGCGGGGGGGCAATCAACGAGCAGTACTTC.

The chain has TRBV19 and TRBJ2-5; maybe TRBD2 (6 bases). This CDR3 region has 18 residues. Germline CDR1 reads LNHDA; CDR2 reads SQIVND (reference sequence). The V and J ends lost 7 bases and 4 bases respectively, with 28 bases between them. In DNA form, the CDR3 reads TGTGCCAGTATCCAAAACCACCCTCTTCGGGGGAGCGGAGAGACCCAGTACTTC. This encodes CASIQNHPLRGSGETQYF.

V and J are TRBV19 and TRBJ2-3; TRBD1 is a possible D gene (6 bases). V gave up 6 bases and J gave up 4 bases, with 20 bases separating them. This CDR3 is 16 amino acids long. Germline V gene lookup returns CDR1 LNHDA and CDR2 SQIVND (reference sequence). The CDR3 region has the DNA TGTGCCAGTAGATCCCTTGGGGCAGGGGAATCAGATACGCAGTATTTT. Protein: CASRSLGAGESDTQYF.

In DNA, the CDR3 is TGTGCCAGCAGTTCAGGGAATTCACCCCTCCACTTT. It specifies CASSSGNSPLHF. This rearrangement joins TRBV6-5 to TRBJ1-6; TRBD1 might be the D (5 bases). CDR1 and CDR2 (germline): MNHEY, SVGAGI. V lost 4 bases to trimming and J lost 7 bases, with 5 bases between them. The CDR3 runs to 12 residues.

This clone showed up just once. The chain combines TRBV7-8 with TRBJ2-3, with 12 bases fitting TRBD2. The CDR3 extends over 16 amino acids. The V segment lost 1 base and the J segment 4 bases; nucleotides outside the gene matches: 3. Germline V lookup: CDR1 SGHVS, CDR2 FQNEAQ. The CDR3 nucleotides are TGTGCCAGCAGCTTAGGGACTAGCGGGAAGTCAGATACGCAGTATTTT. Protein product: CASSLGTSGKSDTQYF.

The V call is TRBV10-2, the J call TRBJ1-5, with D perhaps TRBD1 (6 bases). CDR1 is WSHSY and CDR2 is SAAADI in the germline V gene. The CDR3 has 15 amino acids. V was pared by 8 bases and J by 5 bases, with 19 bases between. The CDR3: CASGGGTGQYQPQHF. DNA for the CDR3: TGCGCCAGCGGGGGCGGTACGGGCCAATATCAGCCCCAGCATTTT.

V usage is TRBV25-1 and J usage is TRBJ1-1; D is perhaps TRBD1 (5 bases). Trimming cost V 5 bases and J 7 bases, with 11 bases left between them. The length of the CDR3 is 12 residues. Germline lookup yields CDR1 MGHDK and CDR2 SYGVNS. CDR3: CASSLGAYEAFF. For the CDR3, the DNA is TGTGCCAGCAGTCTCGGGGCTTATGAAGCTTTCTTT.

The chain links TRBV6-5 to TRBJ1-2; a weak D match, TRBD1 (6 bases). Trimming removed 7 bases from V and 4 bases from J, with 10 bases in between. CDR1 is MNHEY and CDR2 is SVGAGI in the germline V gene. The CDR3 is 12 amino acids. CDR3 residues: CASIRDIYGYTF. CDR3 coding DNA: TGTGCCAGCATCCGGGACATCTATGGCTACACCTTC.

CDR3 residues: CASSSSPSGGSTDTQYF. Here the CDR3 DNA reads TGCGCCAGCAGCTCGTCTCCTAGCGGGGGGTCCACAGATACGCAGTATTTT. The V gene is TRBV5-1, the J gene TRBJ2-3, with 11 bases matching TRBD2. From germline, CDR1 is SGHRS and CDR2 YFSETQ. V dropped 3 bases and J dropped 2; count of bases not matched to a gene: 8. CDR3 size: 17 residues.

The chain has TRBV25-1 and TRBJ1-2; a possible D gene is TRBD1 (5 bases). The CDR3 covers 14 residues. From germline, CDR1 is MGHDK and CDR2 SYGVNS. Trimming removed 4 bases at V and 1 base at J, with 10 bases between. CDR3 protein: CASSVQGVNYGYTF. In DNA form, the CDR3 reads TGTGCCAGCAGTGTCCAGGGAGTTAACTATGGCTACACCTTC.

V and J are TRBV10-1 and TRBJ1-1, with 11 bases lining up with TRBD1. V shed 5 bases, J shed 4 bases, and the junction held 9 bases outside the gene matches. Germline V gene data show CDR1 as WNHNN and CDR2 as SYGVQD (reference sequence). The CDR3 length is 16 residues. The CDR3 DNA reads TGCGCCAGCAGTATTCGTGGGACAGGGGGGCCCACTGAAGCTTTCTTT. It yields the protein CASSIRGTGGPTEAFF.

The chain links TRBV5-1 to TRBJ2-1, with TRBD2 matching over 9 bases. The V and J ends lost 5 bases and 10 bases, in that order; junction bases with no gene match: 10. This CDR3 region has 14 residues. In germline, CDR1 is SGHRS, CDR2 YFSETQ. The CDR3 loop is CASSLPGLAGEQFF. CDR3 DNA sequence: TGCGCCAGCAGTCTTCCGGGACTAGCCGGAGAGCAGTTCTTC. Filled out from reference TRBV5-1 and TRBJ2-1, the complete variable domain reads KAGVTQTPRYLIKTRGQQVTLSCSPISGHRSVSWYQQTPGQGLQFLFEYFSETQRNKGNFPGRFSGRQFSNSRSEMNVSTLELGDSALYLCASSLPGLAGEQFFGPGTRLTVL.

Points on this clone: Sequence at one end of the junction differs from germline and may be a read error. The rearrangement joins TRBV29-1 to TRBJ2-3, with TRBD1 as a possible D gene (5 bases). Germline V gene lookup returns CDR1 SQVTM and CDR2 ANQGSEA. The CDR3 is 13 residues long. The DNA for the CDR3 is TGCAGCGCTGAACGACAGACCACAGATACGCAGTATTTT. This encodes CSAERQTTDTQYF.

This clone was observed once. The chain links TRBV5-1 to TRBJ1-2; D unclear. Germline V CDR1 and CDR2: SGHRS, YFSETQ. Deletions cut 5 bases from V and 5 bases from J, with 10 bases between. CDR3 length equals 12 residues. In DNA, the CDR3 is TGCGCCAGCAGTCGTGACGGGTATGGCTACACCTTC. Amino acids: CASSRDGYGYTF. The full variable domain, in which reference TRBV5-1 and TRBJ1-2 provide the parts outside the CDR3, is KAGVTQTPRYLIKTRGQQVTLSCSPISGHRSVSWYQQTPGQGLQFLFEYFSETQRNKGNFPGRFSGRQFSNSRSEMNVSTLELGDSALYLCASSRDGYGYTFGSGTRLTVV.

The V call is TRBV7-3, the J call TRBJ2-1; maybe TRBD2 (7 bases). The CDR3 runs to 18 residues. Per germline, CDR1 SGHTA and CDR2 FQGTGA. The V and J ends lost 1 base and 6 bases respectively, with 22 bases between them. This chain's CDR3 is CASSLNPGGGAYPNEQFF. The DNA for the CDR3 is TGTGCCAGCAGCTTAAATCCCGGTGGGGGGGCCTACCCCAATGAGCAGTTCTTC.

V and J are TRBV12-3 or TRBV12-4 and TRBJ2-7, with D uncertain. Trimming took 0 bases from V and 5 from J, leaving 5 bases between them. CDR3 size: 12 residues. The CDR3 DNA reads TGTGCCAGCAGTTTAGCGCGCGACGAGCAGTACTTC. It specifies CASSLARDEQYF.

This chain uses TRBV10-1 with TRBJ2-5; no firm D call. Trimming shortened V by 3 bases and J by 4 bases, and 15 bases separated the two germline ends. Germline CDR1 reads WNHNN; CDR2 reads SYGVQD (reference sequence). This CDR3 region has 15 residues. CDR3 loop: CASSESLVLGETQYF. The CDR3, as DNA: TGCGCCAGCAGTGAATCCCTAGTACTGGGAGAGACCCAGTACTTC.